What follows describes a single T cell receptor beta chain. This sequence may be a read error, since a much larger clone differs from it by one base. Next came a second PCR, run for about 6 to 12 cycles, which used a sample-barcoded 5' primer along with a J-beta primer mix. TCRdb itself ran the 5' RACE reads through MiXCR, one entry per CDR3 protein. Among approximately 810,000 distinct CDR3 sequences listed, 29% were seen once. The sample originates from a study of blood T cells in healthy people across ages. Germline loops: CDR1 SEHNR, CDR2 FQNEAQ (reference sequence). CDR3 length: 15 amino acids. V gave up 1 base and J gave up 7 bases, with 17 bases separating them.

The sequenced sample was blood. This sequence originates from an elderly woman in good health. The chain recombines TRBV7-9 with TRBJ2-7; a weak D match, TRBD1 (6 bases). The CDR3 DNA sequence: TGTGCCAGCAGCTTAGGGGACAACCCATACAATGAGCAGTACTTC. Its translation: CASSLGDNPYNEQYF.